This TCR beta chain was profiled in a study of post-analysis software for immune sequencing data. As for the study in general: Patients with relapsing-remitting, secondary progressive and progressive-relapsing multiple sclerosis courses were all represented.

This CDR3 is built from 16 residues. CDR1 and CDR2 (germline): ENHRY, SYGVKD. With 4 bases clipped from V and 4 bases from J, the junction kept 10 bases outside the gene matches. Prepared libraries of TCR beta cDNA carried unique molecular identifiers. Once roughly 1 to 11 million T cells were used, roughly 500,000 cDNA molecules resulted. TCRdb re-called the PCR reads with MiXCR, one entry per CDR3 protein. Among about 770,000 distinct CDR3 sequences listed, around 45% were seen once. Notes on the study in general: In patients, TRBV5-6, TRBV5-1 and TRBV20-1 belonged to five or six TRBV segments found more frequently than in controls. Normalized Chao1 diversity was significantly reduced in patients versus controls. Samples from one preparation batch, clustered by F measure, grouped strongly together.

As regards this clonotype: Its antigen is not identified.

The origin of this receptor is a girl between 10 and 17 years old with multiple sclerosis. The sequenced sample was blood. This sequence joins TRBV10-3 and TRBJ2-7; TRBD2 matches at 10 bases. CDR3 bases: TGTGCCATCAGTGTAGGAGCTAGCGGGAGTATTTACGAGCAGTACTTC. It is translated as CAISVGASGSIYEQYF.